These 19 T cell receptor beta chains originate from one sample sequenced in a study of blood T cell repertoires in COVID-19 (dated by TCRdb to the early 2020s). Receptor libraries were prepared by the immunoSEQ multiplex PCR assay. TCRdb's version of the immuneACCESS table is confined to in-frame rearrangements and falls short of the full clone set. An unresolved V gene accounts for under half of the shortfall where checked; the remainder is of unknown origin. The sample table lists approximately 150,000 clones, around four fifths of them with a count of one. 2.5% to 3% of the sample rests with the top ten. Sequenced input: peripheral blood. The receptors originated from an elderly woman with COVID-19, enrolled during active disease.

CDR3 DNA: TGTGCCAGCTCACCATCGGCGGGGGGGCCGCGCCAGTTCTTC. Its translation is CASSPSAGGPRQFF. The V and J genes are TRBV18 and TRBJ2-1; the match to TRBD2 covers 9 bases. Trimming cost V 2 bases and J 13 bases; bases outside gene matches: 9. The CDR3 has 14 residues. Germline CDR1 and CDR2: KGHSH and LQKENI.

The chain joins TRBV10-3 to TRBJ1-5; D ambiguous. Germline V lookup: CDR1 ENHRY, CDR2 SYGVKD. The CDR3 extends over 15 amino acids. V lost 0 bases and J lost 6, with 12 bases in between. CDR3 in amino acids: CAISESRPQSQPQHF. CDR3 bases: TGTGCCATCAGTGAGTCGAGGCCCCAGAGTCAGCCCCAGCATTTT.

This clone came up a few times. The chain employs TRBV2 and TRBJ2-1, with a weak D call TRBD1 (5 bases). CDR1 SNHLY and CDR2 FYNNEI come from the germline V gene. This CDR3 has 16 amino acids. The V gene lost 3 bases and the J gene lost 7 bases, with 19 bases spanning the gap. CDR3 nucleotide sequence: TGTGCCAGCAGTGATCCTTCACTGGGGAAGGGGAATGAGCAGTTCTTC. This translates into CASSDPSLGKGNEQFF.

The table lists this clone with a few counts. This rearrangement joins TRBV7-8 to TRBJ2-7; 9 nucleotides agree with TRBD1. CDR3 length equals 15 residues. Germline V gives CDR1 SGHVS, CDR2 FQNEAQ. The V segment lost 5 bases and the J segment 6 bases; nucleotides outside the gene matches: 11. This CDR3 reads CASSPPSQGAGEQYF. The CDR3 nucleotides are TGTGCCAGCAGCCCCCCCTCACAGGGGGCGGGCGAGCAGTACTTC.

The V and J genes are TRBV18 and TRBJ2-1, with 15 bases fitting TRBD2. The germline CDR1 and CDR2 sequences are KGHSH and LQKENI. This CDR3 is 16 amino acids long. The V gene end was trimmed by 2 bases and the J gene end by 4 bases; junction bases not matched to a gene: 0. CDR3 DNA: TGTGCCAGCTCACCAGGGACTAGCGGGGGGTACAATGAGCAGTTCTTC. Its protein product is CASSPGTSGGYNEQFF.

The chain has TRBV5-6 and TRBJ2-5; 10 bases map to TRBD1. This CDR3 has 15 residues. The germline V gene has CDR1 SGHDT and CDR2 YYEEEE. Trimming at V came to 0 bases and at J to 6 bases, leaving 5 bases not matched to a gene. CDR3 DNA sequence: TGTGCCAGCAGCTTGGGGGGGACAGGGGTGAAGACCCAGTACTTC. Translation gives CASSLGGTGVKTQYF.

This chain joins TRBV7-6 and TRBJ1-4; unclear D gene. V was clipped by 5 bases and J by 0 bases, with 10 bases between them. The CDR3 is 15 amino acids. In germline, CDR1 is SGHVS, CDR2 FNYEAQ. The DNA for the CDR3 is TGTGCCAGCAGCCGCGTGCCTGCAACTAATGAAAAACTGTTTTTT. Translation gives CASSRVPATNEKLFF.

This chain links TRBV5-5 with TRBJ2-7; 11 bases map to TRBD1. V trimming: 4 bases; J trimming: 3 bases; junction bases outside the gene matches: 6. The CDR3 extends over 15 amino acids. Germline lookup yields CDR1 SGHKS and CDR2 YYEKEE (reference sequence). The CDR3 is CASSRTGGWSYEQYF. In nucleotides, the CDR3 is TGTGCCAGCAGCAGGACAGGGGGCTGGAGCTACGAGCAGTACTTC.

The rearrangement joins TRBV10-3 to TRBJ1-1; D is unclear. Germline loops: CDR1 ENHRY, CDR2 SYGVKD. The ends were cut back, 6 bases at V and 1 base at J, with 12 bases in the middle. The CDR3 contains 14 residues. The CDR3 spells CAIRSLGRNTEAFF. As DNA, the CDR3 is TGTGCCATCAGATCCCTTGGGCGGAACACTGAAGCTTTCTTT.

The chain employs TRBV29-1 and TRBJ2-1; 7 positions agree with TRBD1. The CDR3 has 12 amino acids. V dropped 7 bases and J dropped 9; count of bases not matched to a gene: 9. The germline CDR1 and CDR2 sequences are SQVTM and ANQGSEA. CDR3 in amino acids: CSGDEQGSEQFF. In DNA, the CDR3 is TGCAGCGGTGATGAACAGGGGAGTGAGCAGTTCTTC.

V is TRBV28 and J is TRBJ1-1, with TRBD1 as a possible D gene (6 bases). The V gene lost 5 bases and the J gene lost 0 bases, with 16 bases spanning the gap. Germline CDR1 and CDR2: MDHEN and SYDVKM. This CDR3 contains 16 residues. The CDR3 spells CASSLDRYSLNTEAFF. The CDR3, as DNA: TGTGCCAGCAGTCTTGACAGGTATAGTTTGAACACTGAAGCTTTCTTT. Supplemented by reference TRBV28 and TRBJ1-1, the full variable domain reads DVKVTQSSRYLVKRTGEKVFLECVQDMDHENMFWYRQDPGLGLRLIYFSYDVKMKEKGDIPEGYSVSREKKERFSLILESASTNQTSMYLCASSLDRYSLNTEAFFGQGTRLTVV.

CDR3 region: CASGLEVGRLDTQYF. The DNA for the CDR3 is TGTGCTAGTGGTTTGGAGGTCGGGAGGCTGGATACGCAGTATTTT. The J gene is TRBJ2-3, the V gene TRBV12-5, with 7 bases lining up with TRBD2. The ends lost 1 base at V and 6 bases at J; junction bases unmatched: 7. Germline V gene sequence: CDR1 LGHNT, CDR2 FRNRAP. This CDR3 region has 15 residues. The complete variable domain, with remaining parts taken from reference TRBV12-5 and TRBJ2-3, reads DARVTQTPRHKVTEMGQEVTMRCQPILGHNTVFWYRQTMMQGLELLAYFRNRAPLDDSGMPKDRFSAEMPDATLATLKIQPSEPRDSAVYFCASGLEVGRLDTQYFGPGTRLTVL.

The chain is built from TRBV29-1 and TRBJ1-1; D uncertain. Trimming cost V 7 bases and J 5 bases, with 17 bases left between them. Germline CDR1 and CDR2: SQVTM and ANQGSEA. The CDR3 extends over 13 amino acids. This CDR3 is CSGWTPGNTEAFF. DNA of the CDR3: TGCAGCGGCTGGACTCCGGGGAATACTGAAGCTTTCTTT.

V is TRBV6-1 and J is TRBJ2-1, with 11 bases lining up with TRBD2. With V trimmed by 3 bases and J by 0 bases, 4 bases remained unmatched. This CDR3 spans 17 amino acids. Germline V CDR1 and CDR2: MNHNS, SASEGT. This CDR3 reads CASSDPGLAGSYNEQFF. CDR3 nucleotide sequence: TGTGCCAGCAGTGATCCCGGACTAGCGGGCTCCTACAATGAGCAGTTCTTC.

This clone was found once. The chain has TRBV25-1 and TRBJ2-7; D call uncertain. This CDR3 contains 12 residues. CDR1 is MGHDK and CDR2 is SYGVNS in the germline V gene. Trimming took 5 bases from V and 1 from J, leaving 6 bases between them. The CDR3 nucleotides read TGTGCCAGCAGTCCTAATTCCTACGAGCAGTACTTC. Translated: CASSPNSYEQYF.

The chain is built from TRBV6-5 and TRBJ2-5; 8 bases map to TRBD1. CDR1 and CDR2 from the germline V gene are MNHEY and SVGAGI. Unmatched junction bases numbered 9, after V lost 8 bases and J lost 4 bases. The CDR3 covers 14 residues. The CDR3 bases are TGTGCCAGCGGGTTGGGCAGGGGGCGAGAGACCCAGTACTTC. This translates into CASGLGRGRETQYF.

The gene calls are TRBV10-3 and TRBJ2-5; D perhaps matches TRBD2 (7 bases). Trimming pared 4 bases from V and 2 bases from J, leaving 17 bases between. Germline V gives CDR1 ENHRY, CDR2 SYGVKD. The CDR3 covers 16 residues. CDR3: CAISGSAGAGQETQYF. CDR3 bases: TGTGCCATCAGTGGGTCTGCGGGGGCCGGGCAAGAGACCCAGTACTTC.

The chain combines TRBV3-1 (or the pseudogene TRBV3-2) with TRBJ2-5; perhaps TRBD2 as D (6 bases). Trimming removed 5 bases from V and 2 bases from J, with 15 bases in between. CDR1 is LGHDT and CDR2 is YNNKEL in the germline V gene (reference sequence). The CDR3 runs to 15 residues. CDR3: CASSAGGEGQETQYF. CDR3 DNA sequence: TGTGCCAGCAGCGCCGGGGGAGAAGGGCAAGAGACCCAGTACTTC.

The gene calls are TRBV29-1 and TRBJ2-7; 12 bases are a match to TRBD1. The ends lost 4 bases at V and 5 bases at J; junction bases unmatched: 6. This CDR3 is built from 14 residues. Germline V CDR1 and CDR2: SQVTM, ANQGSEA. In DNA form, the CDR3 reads TGCAGCGTTGCCGGGACAGGGGGCAGGAACGAGCAGTACTTC. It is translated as CSVAGTGGRNEQYF.